The 17 T cell receptor beta chains below all came from one sample that was sequenced in a study of shared clonotypes between healthy human individuals. Generated by immunoSEQ multiplex PCR, the TCRdb table keeps only in-frame clones and is missing some. The sample yields roughly 500,000 clones, less than 96% seen once. The sample comprised naive CD4+ T cells sorted from blood. Indicated subset: CD45RA+ positively selected. These receptors were taken from a young woman in good health.

On this clone itself: In the same sample, other DNA sequences code for this CDR3. The chain recombines TRBV27 with TRBJ2-3; D gene unclear. The germline V gene encodes CDR1 MNHEY and CDR2 SMNVEV (reference sequence). This CDR3 is built from 13 residues. Trimming stripped 2 bases from V and 0 bases from J, with 3 bases between. DNA for the CDR3: TGTGCCAGCAGTTTAAAGAGCACAGATACGCAGTATTTT. Translated: CASSLKSTDTQYF.

The chain uses TRBV15 and TRBJ1-4, with D possibly matching TRBD1 (5 bases). The V gene's germline CDR1 is LNHNV and CDR2 YYDKDF (reference sequence). This CDR3 has 18 residues. V was trimmed by 0 bases and J by 3 bases, leaving 17 bases between them. CDR3 bases: TGTGCCACCAGCAGAGATACGAGGGGTGTAGGATCTAATGAAAAACTGTTTTTT. Its protein is CATSRDTRGVGSNEKLFF.

The V gene is TRBV18, the J gene TRBJ2-7; D is perhaps TRBD1 (6 bases). The ends were cut back, 2 bases at V and 0 bases at J, with 11 bases in the middle. The CDR3 has 15 amino acids. Germline CDR1 is KGHSH and CDR2 is LQKENI. DNA of the CDR3: TGTGCCAGCTCACCAGGACAGTTCCGCTCCTACGAGCAGTACTTC. It codes for CASSPGQFRSYEQYF.

The V and J genes are TRBV5-1 and TRBJ1-6, with 8 bases aligning to TRBD1. The CDR3 consists of 19 residues. Unmatched junction bases numbered 8, after V lost 0 bases and J lost 0 bases. Germline V gene data show CDR1 as SGHRS and CDR2 as YFSETQ. The CDR3 here is CASSLGPDRGGSYNSPLHF. The CDR3 nucleotides read TGCGCCAGCAGCTTGGGACCCGACAGGGGCGGCTCCTATAATTCACCCCTCCACTTT. The full variable domain, in which reference TRBV5-1 and TRBJ1-6 provide the parts outside the CDR3, is KAGVTQTPRYLIKTRGQQVTLSCSPISGHRSVSWYQQTPGQGLQFLFEYFSETQRNKGNFPGRFSGRQFSNSRSEMNVSTLELGDSALYLCASSLGPDRGGSYNSPLHFGNGTRLTVT.

This chain joins TRBV15 and TRBJ2-5; D is unresolved. The CDR3 contains 14 residues. Germline loops: CDR1 LNHNV, CDR2 YYDKDF (reference sequence). The V end was cut by 0 bases, the J end by 1 base, with 6 bases between. In nucleotides, the CDR3 is TGTGCCACCAGCAGAGACAGGACCCAAGAGACCCAGTACTTC. This gives the protein CATSRDRTQETQYF.

The V gene is TRBV28, the J gene TRBJ2-5, with 7 bases matching TRBD2. The trim removed 5 bases at V and 4 bases at J, leaving 4 bases unmatched. This CDR3 comprises 13 residues. CDR1 MDHEN and CDR2 SYDVKM come from the germline V gene. CDR3 protein: CASSPGGGETQYF. The CDR3 bases are TGTGCCAGCAGTCCGGGGGGAGGAGAGACCCAGTACTTC.

This sequence joins TRBV5-5 and TRBJ2-5; no reliable D call. The germline V gene encodes CDR1 SGHKS and CDR2 YYEKEE (reference sequence). Trimming stripped 2 bases from V and 4 bases from J, with 6 bases between. This CDR3 is 12 amino acids long. The CDR3 loop is CASSLTLETQYF. For the CDR3, the DNA is TGTGCCAGCAGCTTAACCTTAGAGACCCAGTACTTC. The whole variable domain, filled in from reference TRBV5-5 and TRBJ2-5, reads DAGVTQSPTHLIKTRGQQVTLRCSPISGHKSVSWYQQVLGQGPQFIFQYYEKEERGRGNFPDRFSARQFPNYSSELNVNALLLGDSALYLCASSLTLETQYFGPGTRLLVL.

V usage is TRBV11-3 and J usage is TRBJ2-1; possibly TRBD1 for D (7 bases). V gave up 1 base and J gave up 6 bases, with 13 bases separating them. The CDR3 contains 15 residues. Per the germline V gene, CDR1 is SGHNT and CDR2 is YENEEA. This chain's CDR3 is CASSLGQGGPNEQFF. The CDR3 DNA follows: TGTGCCAGCAGCTTAGGTCAGGGGGGTCCCAATGAGCAGTTCTTC.

The rearrangement uses TRBV10-3 and TRBJ2-3, with a weak D call TRBD2 (7 bases). CDR3 length: 15 residues. The germline CDR1 and CDR2 sequences are ENHRY and SYGVKD. With 2 bases removed from V and 3 bases from J, the gap between germline ends came to 12 bases. The CDR3 is CAISERGRETDTQYF. CDR3 DNA: TGTGCCATCAGTGAGAGGGGGAGGGAAACAGATACGCAGTATTTT.

The genes are TRBV27 and TRBJ1-4; weak D call: TRBD1 (5 bases). Trimming removed 4 bases from V and 5 bases from J, with 14 bases in between. The CDR3 length is 15 residues. Germline V lookup: CDR1 MNHEY, CDR2 SMNVEV (reference sequence). CDR3 residues: CASSWAQGLNEKLFF. Written as DNA, the CDR3 is TGTGCCAGCAGTTGGGCTCAGGGACTCAATGAAAAACTGTTTTTT.

The V gene is TRBV5-6, the J gene TRBJ2-7; 8 bases are a match to TRBD2. The CDR3 is 15 residues long. Germline trimming cut 2 bases from V and 2 bases from J; bases unmatched to any gene: 6. The germline CDR1 and CDR2 sequences are SGHDT and YYEEEE. CDR3 in DNA: TGTGCCAGCAGCTTCATCAGAGCGGGAGCCTACGAGCAGTACTTC. Translation: CASSFIRAGAYEQYF.

The CDR3 DNA is TGTGCCAGCAGCTTACCGGTACGGGACGGCGAGCAGTACTTC. It yields the protein CASSLPVRDGEQYF. V and J are TRBV7-9 and TRBJ2-7, with D possibly called TRBD1 or TRBD2 (5 bases each). The germline V and J ends were trimmed by 2 bases and 6 bases, with 14 bases remaining between them. The germline V gene has CDR1 SEHNR and CDR2 FQNEAQ (reference sequence). This CDR3 is built from 14 residues.

This chain connects TRBV19 to TRBJ1-1; D gene uncertain. V shed 9 bases and J shed 1 base, with 21 bases lying between them. The CDR3 length is 16 residues. Per the germline V gene, CDR1 is LNHDA and CDR2 is SQIVND (reference sequence). CDR3 in DNA: TGTGCCAGCGTTCCATGGGGTGGTACTTGGAACACTGAAGCTTTCTTT. Amino acids: CASVPWGGTWNTEAFF.

The V call is TRBV2, the J call TRBJ2-7; a weak D match, TRBD1 (6 bases). The V end was cut by 8 bases, the J end by 6 bases, with 23 bases between. The CDR3 consists of 15 residues. CDR1 and CDR2 from the germline V gene are SNHLY and FYNNEI. The CDR3 sequence is CASYSPRQVLGEQYF. The CDR3 DNA reads TGTGCCAGCTACTCACCGAGACAGGTCCTTGGCGAGCAGTACTTC.

As DNA, the CDR3 is TGTGCCAGCAGCTTGCCCCCCCGCCGCCATGAAGCTTTCTTT. Translation gives CASSLPPRRHEAFF. The V and J genes are TRBV5-6 and TRBJ1-1; D not resolved. The V gene's germline CDR1 is SGHDT and CDR2 YYEEEE. The CDR3 contains 14 residues. V gave up 1 base and J gave up 7 bases, with 14 bases separating them. Filled out from reference TRBV5-6 and TRBJ1-1, the complete variable domain reads DAGVTQSPTHLIKTRGQQVTLRCSPKSGHDTVSWYQQALGQGPQFIFQYYEEEERQRGNFPDRFSGHQFPNYSSELNVNALLLGDSALYLCASSLPPRRHEAFFGQGTRLTVV.

The chain links TRBV30 to TRBJ1-1; no definite D call. With 3 bases removed from V and 0 bases from J, the gap between germline ends came to 11 bases. Germline CDR1 GTSNPN, CDR2 SVGIG (reference sequence). CDR3 length: 14 residues. In nucleotides, the CDR3 is TGTGCCTGGAGCATCGCGGAAATGAACACTGAAGCTTTCTTT. Its protein product is CAWSIAEMNTEAFF.

The genes are TRBV2 and TRBJ2-2; 12 bases agree with TRBD1. The V gene's germline CDR1 is SNHLY and CDR2 FYNNEI. This CDR3 contains 14 residues. The V and J ends lost 7 bases and 4 bases, in that order; junction bases with no gene match: 1. In DNA form, the CDR3 reads TGTGCCAGCAAGGGACAGGGGGCCACCGGGGAGCTGTTTTTT. Translation: CASKGQGATGELFF.